Listed below are T cell receptor beta chains from one sample, sequenced in a study of cytomegalovirus exposure and HLA in healthy donors. Assay: immunoSEQ multiplex PCR; the TCRdb copy retains only in-frame clones and omits some. The sample has 140,000 to 150,000 clones, 60% to 85% seen once; the top ten hold about 13%. The sample was PBMCs. Receptor source: a man aged 35 to 55 in good health and CMV-seropositive. Each CDR3 is given without its conserved first and last residue. Each record gives: J gene, V gene, clone size, CDR3 protein. Not all rows give a size; the values are once, few, many and, for expanded clones, a class.

j_call: TRBJ2-1; v_call: TRBV4-3; clone_size: few; cdr3_aa: ASSQGQGATGKQF
j_call: TRBJ2-2; v_call: TRBV28; clone_size: .; cdr3_aa: ASSFGADYTGELF
j_call: TRBJ2-7; v_call: TRBV7-2; clone_size: .; cdr3_aa: ASSQTGHYEQY
j_call: TRBJ2-7; v_call: TRBV7-6; clone_size: few; cdr3_aa: ASSPETGFYEQY
j_call: TRBJ2-7; v_call: TRBV5-1; clone_size: once; cdr3_aa: ASSFPGQQFHEQY
j_call: TRBJ2-5; v_call: TRBV2; clone_size: .; cdr3_aa: ASRATGRGSLLWTQY
j_call: TRBJ2-5; v_call: TRBV5-4; clone_size: .; cdr3_aa: ASSLAARSGQETQY
j_call: TRBJ2-3; v_call: TRBV4-2; clone_size: .; cdr3_aa: ASSLGPGQGSSTDTQY
j_call: TRBJ2-2; v_call: TRBV7-9; clone_size: .; cdr3_aa: ASSRAGLSNTGELF
j_call: TRBJ2-7; v_call: TRBV18; clone_size: few; cdr3_aa: ASSASAGLHEQY
j_call: TRBJ1-2; v_call: TRBV27; clone_size: few; cdr3_aa: ASSFSGTGAFYGYT
j_call: TRBJ2-7; v_call: TRBV28; clone_size: .; cdr3_aa: ASSLGLAGVGYEQY
j_call: TRBJ1-1; v_call: TRBV7-9; clone_size: few; cdr3_aa: ASSAITGPSEAF
j_call: TRBJ1-3; v_call: TRBV5-6; clone_size: .; cdr3_aa: ASSLGPGAGNTIY
j_call: TRBJ2-7; v_call: TRBV19; clone_size: once; cdr3_aa: ATSTGTGGGYEQY
j_call: TRBJ2-2; v_call: TRBV7-6; clone_size: .; cdr3_aa: ASSLSGQLKNTGELF
j_call: TRBJ1-6; v_call: TRBV18; clone_size: .; cdr3_aa: ASSLDRRNSPLH
j_call: TRBJ1-6; v_call: TRBV6-6; clone_size: .; cdr3_aa: ASRPGEHNSPLH
j_call: TRBJ1-1; v_call: TRBV28; clone_size: .; cdr3_aa: ASRGDWNTEAF
j_call: TRBJ2-7; v_call: TRBV2; clone_size: .; cdr3_aa: ASSRRDLAVYEQY
j_call: TRBJ2-5; v_call: TRBV5-1; clone_size: once; cdr3_aa: ASSLASSGRAETQY
j_call: TRBJ2-5; v_call: TRBV9; clone_size: .; cdr3_aa: ASSPQGAETQY
j_call: TRBJ2-3; v_call: TRBV29-1; clone_size: .; cdr3_aa: SVSPTSGSTDTQY
j_call: TRBJ1-2; v_call: TRBV18; clone_size: .; cdr3_aa: ASSPLGQELYGYT
j_call: TRBJ2-7; v_call: TRBV18; clone_size: .; cdr3_aa: ASSPRTGNVGEQY
j_call: TRBJ2-7; v_call: TRBV12-5; clone_size: .; cdr3_aa: ASGRRDGDYEQY
j_call: TRBJ2-3; v_call: TRBV9; clone_size: .; cdr3_aa: ASSVDARGVPDTQY
j_call: TRBJ1-1; v_call: TRBV6-5; clone_size: .; cdr3_aa: ASSPWESNTEAF
j_call: TRBJ2-1; v_call: TRBV16; clone_size: .; cdr3_aa: ASSQPGYNEQF
j_call: TRBJ2-3; v_call: TRBV5-6; clone_size: .; cdr3_aa: ASSPRAGTPTDTQY
j_call: TRBJ1-4; v_call: TRBV2; clone_size: .; cdr3_aa: ASSATGTVNEKLF
j_call: TRBJ2-7; v_call: TRBV19; clone_size: .; cdr3_aa: ASSAGTGPYEQY
j_call: TRBJ2-2; v_call: TRBV30; clone_size: few; cdr3_aa: AWSGPGKTSGRYGELF
j_call: TRBJ1-1; v_call: TRBV2; clone_size: .; cdr3_aa: ASTERRNTEAF
j_call: TRBJ2-7; v_call: TRBV7-8; clone_size: .; cdr3_aa: ASSLDTDSLGGEQY
j_call: TRBJ1-2; v_call: TRBV19; clone_size: .; cdr3_aa: ASRQAANYGYT
j_call: TRBJ2-1; v_call: TRBV7-6; clone_size: .; cdr3_aa: ASSLVPLSSGRVGNEQF
j_call: TRBJ1-2; v_call: TRBV7-2; clone_size: once; cdr3_aa: ASSLVTGGGNGYT
j_call: TRBJ2-4; v_call: TRBV4-2; clone_size: .; cdr3_aa: ASSQGTSGSLDIQY
j_call: TRBJ1-1; v_call: TRBV11-2; clone_size: .; cdr3_aa: ASSHLQGASTEAF
j_call: TRBJ2-3; v_call: TRBV6-4; clone_size: few; cdr3_aa: ASSDGLAGADTQY
j_call: TRBJ2-5; v_call: TRBV5-1; clone_size: few; cdr3_aa: ASSLRLTDQETQY
j_call: TRBJ2-7; v_call: TRBV25-1; clone_size: .; cdr3_aa: ASSEGTAYEQY
j_call: TRBJ2-2; v_call: TRBV5-4; clone_size: .; cdr3_aa: ASSLLPGSTGELF
j_call: TRBJ2-3; v_call: TRBV19; clone_size: .; cdr3_aa: ASSRGVTDTQY
j_call: TRBJ2-7; v_call: TRBV5-6; clone_size: .; cdr3_aa: ASSPRALNEQY
j_call: TRBJ2-5; v_call: TRBV5-1; clone_size: .; cdr3_aa: ASSLETGAQYLMD
j_call: TRBJ2-7; v_call: TRBV20-1; clone_size: .; cdr3_aa: SGQAAYEQY
j_call: TRBJ1-1; v_call: TRBV21-1; clone_size: few; cdr3_aa: ASSNNNTEAF
j_call: TRBJ1-1; v_call: TRBV27; clone_size: .; cdr3_aa: ASSLLSQQGATEAF
j_call: TRBJ2-1; v_call: TRBV4-1; clone_size: few; cdr3_aa: ASSQGDYTEQF
j_call: TRBJ1-6; v_call: TRBV6-1; clone_size: once; cdr3_aa: ASILTGNSPLH
j_call: TRBJ1-2; v_call: TRBV5-6; clone_size: .; cdr3_aa: ASSSRTDPNYGYT
j_call: TRBJ2-2; v_call: TRBV9; clone_size: .; cdr3_aa: ASSVDLAPGELF
j_call: TRBJ2-2; v_call: TRBV10-2; clone_size: .; cdr3_aa: ASRPGLAGSGELF
j_call: TRBJ2-1; v_call: TRBV28; clone_size: .; cdr3_aa: ASSLGVPNEQF
j_call: TRBJ1-4; v_call: TRBV4-3; clone_size: .; cdr3_aa: ASSSDRANEKLF
j_call: TRBJ2-1; v_call: TRBV18; clone_size: few; cdr3_aa: ASSPRTSGSYNEQF